The clone carrying this T cell receptor (beta chain) was recorded many times. These data are taken from a study of T cells in Graves' hyperthyroidism and ophthalmopathy. Amplification of TCR beta CDR3 regions was performed using RNA transcripts as template. The study used the HTBI primer set for a first-round RT-PCR of the TCR CDR3. Via MiXCR, TCRdb re-called the multiplex PCR reads, giving one row per CDR3 protein. The sample records about 360,000 distinct CDR3 sequences, about 13% being singletons. Germline CDR1 MNHNS, CDR2 SASEGT. The CDR3 has 13 amino acids. V lost 4 bases and J lost 4, with 10 bases in between.

This clonotype originated in a woman aged 18-29 years with Graves' hyperthyroidism. The chain couples TRBV6-1 to TRBJ1-2, with D perhaps matching TRBD1 (6 bases). The sample was blood. This chain's CDR3 is CASSADRFYGYTF. CDR3 in DNA: TGTGCCAGCAGTGCCGACAGGTTCTATGGCTACACCTTC.